This TCR beta chain was sequenced for a study of shared clonotypes between healthy human individuals. Across the whole study: CD4 naive and CD4 memory each took three plates per donor, while CD8 naive took two and CD8 memory one. The study, taken as a whole, reports: A generally larger estimated richness was seen in naive subsets than in memory subsets.

Germline CDR1 WSHSY, CDR2 SAAADI. The CDR3 extends over 16 amino acids. V gave up 0 bases and J gave up 0 bases, with 9 bases separating them. CD45RO-negative cells were positively selected for CCR7, leaving out terminally differentiated effector memory CD45RA+ cells. Sequencing was performed with immunoSEQ multiplex PCR; in TCRdb, only in-frame clones are kept and a portion is missing. In the table there are fewer than 800,000 clones, about 91% of which are singletons. On this clone itself: Its target is unknown. Other DNA sequences in the same sample also yield this CDR3.

The rearrangement joins TRBV10-2 to TRBJ1-5; the D is unclear. The TCR was taken from a man aged 25-45 years in good health. Material for sequencing was naive CD8+ T cells sorted from blood. The DNA for the CDR3 is TGCGCCAGCAGTGAGTCACCGGGGAATAGCAATCAGCCCCAGCATTTT. Amino acids: CASSESPGNSNQPQHF.